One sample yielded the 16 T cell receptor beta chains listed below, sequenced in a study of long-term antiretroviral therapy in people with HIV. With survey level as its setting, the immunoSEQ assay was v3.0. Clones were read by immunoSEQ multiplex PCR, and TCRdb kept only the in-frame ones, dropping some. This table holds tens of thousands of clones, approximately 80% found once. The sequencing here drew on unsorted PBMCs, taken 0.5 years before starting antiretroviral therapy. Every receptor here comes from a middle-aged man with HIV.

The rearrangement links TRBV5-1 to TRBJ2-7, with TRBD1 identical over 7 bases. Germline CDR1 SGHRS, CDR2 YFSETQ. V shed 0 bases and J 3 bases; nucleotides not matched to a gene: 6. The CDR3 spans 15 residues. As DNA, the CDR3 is TGCGCCAGCAGCTTGGAAGGGGCAGGGGGCTACGAGCAGTACTTC. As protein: CASSLEGAGGYEQYF.

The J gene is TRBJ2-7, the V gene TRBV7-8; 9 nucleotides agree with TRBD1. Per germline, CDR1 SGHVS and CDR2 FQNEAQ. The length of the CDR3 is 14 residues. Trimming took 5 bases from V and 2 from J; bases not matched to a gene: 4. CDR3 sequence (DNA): TGTGCCAGCAGCCAACGGGACAGGGCCTACGAGCAGTACTTC. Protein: CASSQRDRAYEQYF. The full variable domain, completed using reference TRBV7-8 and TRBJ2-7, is GAGVSQSPRYKVAKRGQDVALRCDPISGHVSLFWYQQALGQGPEFLTYFQNEAQLDKSGLPSDRFFAERPEGSVSTLKIQRTQQEDSAVYLCASSQRDRAYEQYFGPGTRLTVT.

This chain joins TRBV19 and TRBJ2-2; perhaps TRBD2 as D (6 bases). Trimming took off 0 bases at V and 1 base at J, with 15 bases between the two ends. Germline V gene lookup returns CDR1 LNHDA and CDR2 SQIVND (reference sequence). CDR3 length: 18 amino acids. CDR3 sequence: CASSIDPSGGMNTGELFF. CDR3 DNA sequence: TGTGCCAGTAGTATAGATCCGAGCGGCGGGATGAACACCGGGGAGCTGTTTTTT.

The CDR3 region has the DNA TGTGCCAGCAGCCCGCTAAGGACACCCTATGGCTACACCTTC. Encoded protein: CASSPLRTPYGYTF. The chain carries TRBV5-4 and TRBJ1-2; a possible D gene is TRBD1 (5 bases). Germline assignment: CDR1 SGHNT and CDR2 YYREEE (reference sequence). This CDR3 spans 14 amino acids. Trimming took 4 bases from V and 4 from J, leaving 14 bases between them.

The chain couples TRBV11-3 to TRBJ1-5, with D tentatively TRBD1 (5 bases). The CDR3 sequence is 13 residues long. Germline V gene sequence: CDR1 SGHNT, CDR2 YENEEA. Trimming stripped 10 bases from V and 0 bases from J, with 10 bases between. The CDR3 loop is CATSDSSNQPQHF. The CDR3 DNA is TGTGCCACGTCAGACAGTAGCAATCAGCCCCAGCATTTT. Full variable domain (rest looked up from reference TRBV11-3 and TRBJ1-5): EAGVVQSPRYKIIEKKQPVAFWCNPISGHNTLYWYLQNLGQGPELLIRYENEEAVDDSQLPKDRFSAERLKGVDSTLKIQPAELGDSAVYLCATSDSSNQPQHFGDGTRLSIL.

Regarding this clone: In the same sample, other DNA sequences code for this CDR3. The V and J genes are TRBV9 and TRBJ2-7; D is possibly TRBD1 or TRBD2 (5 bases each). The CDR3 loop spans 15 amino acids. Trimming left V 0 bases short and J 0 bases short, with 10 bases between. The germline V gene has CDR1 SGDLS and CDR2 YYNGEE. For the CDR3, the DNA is TGTGCCAGCAGCGTAGGAGGGGCCAGCTCCTACGAGCAGTACTTC. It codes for CASSVGGASSYEQYF.

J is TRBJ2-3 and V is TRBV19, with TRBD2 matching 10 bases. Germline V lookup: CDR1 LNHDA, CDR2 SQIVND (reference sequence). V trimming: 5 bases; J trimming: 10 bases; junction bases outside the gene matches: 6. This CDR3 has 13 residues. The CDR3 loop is CASSLSGGVSQYF. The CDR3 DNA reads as TGTGCCAGTAGTCTAAGCGGGGGGGTTTCGCAGTATTTT.

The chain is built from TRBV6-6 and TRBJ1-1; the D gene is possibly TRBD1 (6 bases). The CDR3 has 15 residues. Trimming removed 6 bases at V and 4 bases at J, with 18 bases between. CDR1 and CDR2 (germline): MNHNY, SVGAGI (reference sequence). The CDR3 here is CASSPLGGRSTEAFF. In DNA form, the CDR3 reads TGTGCCAGCAGCCCCCTGGGGGGGCGGAGCACTGAAGCTTTCTTT.

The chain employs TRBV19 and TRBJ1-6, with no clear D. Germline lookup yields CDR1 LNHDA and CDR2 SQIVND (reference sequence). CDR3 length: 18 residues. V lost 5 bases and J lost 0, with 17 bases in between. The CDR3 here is CASSSRAGSSSYNSPLHF. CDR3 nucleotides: TGTGCCAGTAGTTCCCGGGCAGGCAGCAGCTCCTATAATTCACCCCTCCACTTT.

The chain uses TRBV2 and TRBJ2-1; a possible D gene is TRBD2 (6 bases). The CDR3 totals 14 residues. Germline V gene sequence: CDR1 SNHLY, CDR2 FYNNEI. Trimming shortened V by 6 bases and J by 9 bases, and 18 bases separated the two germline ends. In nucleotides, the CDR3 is TGTGCCAGCAGCGCTATTCTTAGGAGGGCTGAGCAGTTCTTC. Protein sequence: CASSAILRRAEQFF.

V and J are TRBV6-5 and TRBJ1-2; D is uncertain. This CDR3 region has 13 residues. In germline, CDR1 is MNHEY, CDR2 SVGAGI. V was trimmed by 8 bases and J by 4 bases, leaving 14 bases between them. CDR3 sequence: CASSLDGSYGYTF. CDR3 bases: TGTGCCAGCTCGCTGGACGGTAGCTATGGCTACACCTTC.

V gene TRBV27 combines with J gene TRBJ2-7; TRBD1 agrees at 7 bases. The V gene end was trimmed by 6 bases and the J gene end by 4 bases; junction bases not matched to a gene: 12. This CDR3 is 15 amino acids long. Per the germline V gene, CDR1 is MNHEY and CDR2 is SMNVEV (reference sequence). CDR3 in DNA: TGTGCCAGCAGGGAAGGGGGCCTCGACCCTTACGAGCAGTACTTC. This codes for CASREGGLDPYEQYF.

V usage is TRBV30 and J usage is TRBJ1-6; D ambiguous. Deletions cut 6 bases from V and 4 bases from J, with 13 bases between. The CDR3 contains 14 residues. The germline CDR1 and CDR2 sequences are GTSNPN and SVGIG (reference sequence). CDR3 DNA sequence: TGTGCCTGTTCTCGAGAACTATATAATTCACCCCTCCACTTT. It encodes CACSRELYNSPLHF.

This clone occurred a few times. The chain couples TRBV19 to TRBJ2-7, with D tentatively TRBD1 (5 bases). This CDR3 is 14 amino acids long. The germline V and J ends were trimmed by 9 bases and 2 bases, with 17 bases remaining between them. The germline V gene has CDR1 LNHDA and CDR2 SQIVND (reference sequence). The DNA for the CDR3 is TGTGCCAGCCGCGTTGGGGCTGCTACCTACGAGCAGTACTTC. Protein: CASRVGAATYEQYF.

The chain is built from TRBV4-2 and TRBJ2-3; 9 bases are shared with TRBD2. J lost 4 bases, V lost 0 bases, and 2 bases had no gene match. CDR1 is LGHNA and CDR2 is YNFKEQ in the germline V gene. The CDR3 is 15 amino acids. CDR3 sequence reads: CASSQEASGADTQYF. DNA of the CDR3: TGTGCCAGCAGCCAAGAGGCTAGCGGGGCAGATACGCAGTATTTT.

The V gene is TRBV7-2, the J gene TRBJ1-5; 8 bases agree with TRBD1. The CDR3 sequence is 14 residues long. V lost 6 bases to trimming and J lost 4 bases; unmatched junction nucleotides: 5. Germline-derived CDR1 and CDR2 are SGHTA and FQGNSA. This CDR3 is CASRETGANQPQHF. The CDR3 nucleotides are TGTGCCAGCAGGGAGACAGGGGCAAATCAGCCCCAGCATTTT.